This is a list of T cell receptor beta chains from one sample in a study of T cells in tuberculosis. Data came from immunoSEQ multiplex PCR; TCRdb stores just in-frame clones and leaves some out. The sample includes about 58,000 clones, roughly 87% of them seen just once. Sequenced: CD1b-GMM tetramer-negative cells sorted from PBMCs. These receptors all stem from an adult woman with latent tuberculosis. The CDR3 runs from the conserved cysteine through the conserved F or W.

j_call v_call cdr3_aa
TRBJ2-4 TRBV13 CASSSTVIAKNIQYF
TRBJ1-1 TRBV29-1 CSVGQIMNTEAFF
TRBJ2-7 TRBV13 CASSFIHAGVYEQYF
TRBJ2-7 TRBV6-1 CASSITDGGYYEQYF
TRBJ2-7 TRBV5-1 CASSPGQGLYEQYF
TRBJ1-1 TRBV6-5 CASSTQGAGNTEAFF
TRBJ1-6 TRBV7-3 CASSPGQGNSPLHF
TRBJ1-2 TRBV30 CAWSVAGGADGYTF
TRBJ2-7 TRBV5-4 CASSLGLAGLNRRYEQYF
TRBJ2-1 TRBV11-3 CASSPPRGRNEQFF
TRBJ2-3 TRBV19 CASSSRTDYTDMQYF
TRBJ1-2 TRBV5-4 CASSFRNGQGGGYTF
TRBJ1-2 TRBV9 CASNEGARYGYTF
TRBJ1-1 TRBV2 CASKRDLNTEAFF
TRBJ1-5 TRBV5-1 CASSLGDRNQPQHF
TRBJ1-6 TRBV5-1 CASSISQGGNSPLHF
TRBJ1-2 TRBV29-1 CSVGEVHGYTF
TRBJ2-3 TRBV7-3 CASSLVGDTDTQYF
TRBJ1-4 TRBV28 CASSPYRGQRLTGGEKLFF
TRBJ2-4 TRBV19 CASRGTGEIIQYF
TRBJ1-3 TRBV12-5 CASSYGLFSSGNTIYF
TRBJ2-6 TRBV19 CASSISMLVLAGVGANVLTF
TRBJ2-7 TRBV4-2 CASSQEGGYEQYF
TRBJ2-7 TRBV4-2 CASSQEGAGIAYEQYF
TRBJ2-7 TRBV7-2 CASSLVSYEQYF
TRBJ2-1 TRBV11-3 CASSLGTSVYNEQFF
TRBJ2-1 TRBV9 CASSVAGLQRGRSYNEQFF